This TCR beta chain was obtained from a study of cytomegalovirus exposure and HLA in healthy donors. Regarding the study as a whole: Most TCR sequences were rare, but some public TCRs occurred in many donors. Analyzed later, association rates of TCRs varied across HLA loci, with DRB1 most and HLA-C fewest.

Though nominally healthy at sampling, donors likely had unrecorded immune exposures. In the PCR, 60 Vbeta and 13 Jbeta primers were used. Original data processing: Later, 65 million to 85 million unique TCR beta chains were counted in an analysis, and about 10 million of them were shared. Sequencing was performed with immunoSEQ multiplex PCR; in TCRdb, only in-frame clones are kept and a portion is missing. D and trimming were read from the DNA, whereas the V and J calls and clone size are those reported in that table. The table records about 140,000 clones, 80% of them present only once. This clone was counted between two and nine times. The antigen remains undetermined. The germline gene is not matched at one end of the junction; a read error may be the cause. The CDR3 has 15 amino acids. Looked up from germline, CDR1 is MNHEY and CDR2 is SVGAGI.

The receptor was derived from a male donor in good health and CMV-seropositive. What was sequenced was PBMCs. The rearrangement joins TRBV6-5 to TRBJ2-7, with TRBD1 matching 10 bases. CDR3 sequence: CASSNSGTGVFEQYF. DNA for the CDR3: TGTGCCAGCAGTAACTCCGGGACAGGGGTATTCGAGCAGTACTTC.